This TCR beta chain derives from a study of blood T cell repertoires in COVID-19. Study information: Sample material is recorded as cDNA or gDNA derived from T cells, B-cell-depleted T cells, or PBMCs.

Trimming removed 2 bases at V and 7 bases at J, with 12 bases between. CDR3 size: 14 residues. Germline CDR1 reads SGHAT; CDR2 reads FQNNGV. Data came from immunoSEQ multiplex PCR; TCRdb stores just in-frame clones and leaves some out. This sample yields about 320,000 clones, of which about 86% are seen a single time; about 1.2% belongs to the top ten. The TCR was taken from a woman between 50 and 59 years old with acute or convalescent COVID-19. The chain recombines TRBV11-2 with TRBJ1-5, with D possibly being TRBD1 (6 bases). The sequencing sample was made of peripheral blood. CDR3 bases: TGTGCCAGCAGCTTAATTGGCAGGGGACAGCCCCAGCATTTT. Amino acid sequence: CASSLIGRGQPQHF.